This is a list of T cell receptor beta chains from one sample in a study of blood T cell repertoires in COVID-19. Here immunoSEQ multiplex PCR was the method, and the copy in TCRdb shows in-frame clones only, minus some. The sample has 200,000 to 250,000 clones; about 81% are singletons. Sequenced: peripheral blood. The origin of the receptors is a woman in her 70s with COVID-19, enrolled during active disease. Both conserved end residues are part of each CDR3. A D gene is named only where the DNA matches it firmly. Clone sizes are given selectively: once, few, many, or a class where the clone is expanded.

clone_size: .; v_call: TRBV29-1; d_call: TRBD1; j_call: TRBJ2-7; cdr3_aa: CSASGQTYEQYF; cdr3_nt: TGCAGCGCCTCGGGACAGACCTACGAGCAGTACTTC
clone_size: .; v_call: TRBV7-8; d_call: .; j_call: TRBJ2-1; cdr3_aa: CANKKRRADYNEQFF; cdr3_nt: TGTGCCAACAAAAAGCGGAGGGCGGACTACAATGAGCAGTTCTTC
clone_size: .; v_call: TRBV7-2; d_call: .; j_call: TRBJ1-2; cdr3_aa: CASSLGQGGYGYTF; cdr3_nt: TGTGCCAGCAGCTTGGGGCAGGGTGGCTATGGCTACACCTTC
clone_size: .; v_call: TRBV28; d_call: .; j_call: TRBJ1-2; cdr3_aa: CASSLRQYGYTF; cdr3_nt: TGTGCCAGCAGTTTACGCCAGTATGGCTACACCTTC
clone_size: .; v_call: TRBV5-4; d_call: .; j_call: TRBJ1-1; cdr3_aa: CASSRPQGYTEAFF; cdr3_nt: TGTGCCAGCAGCCGTCCACAGGGTTACACTGAAGCTTTCTTT
clone_size: .; v_call: TRBV28; d_call: TRBD1; j_call: TRBJ1-5; cdr3_aa: CASSKTGAVSQPQHF; cdr3_nt: TGTGCCAGCAGTAAAACAGGGGCCGTGAGTCAGCCCCAGCATTTT
clone_size: .; v_call: TRBV6-1; d_call: .; j_call: TRBJ1-5; cdr3_aa: CASSEGSGANQPQHF; cdr3_nt: TGTGCCAGCAGTGAAGGATCAGGGGCCAATCAGCCCCAGCATTTT
clone_size: .; v_call: TRBV7-9; d_call: .; j_call: TRBJ2-5; cdr3_aa: CASSLEVSRLLQETQYF; cdr3_nt: TGTGCCAGCAGCTTAGAGGTGTCGCGGCTCTTACAAGAGACCCAGTACTTC
clone_size: few; v_call: TRBV12-3/TRBV12-4; d_call: TRBD1; j_call: TRBJ1-1; cdr3_aa: CASSLEMTGEAFF; cdr3_nt: TGTGCCAGCAGTCTAGAGATGACAGGGGAAGCTTTCTTT
clone_size: .; v_call: TRBV6-2/TRBV6-3; d_call: TRBD1; j_call: TRBJ1-2; cdr3_aa: CASSRGQQNYGYTF; cdr3_nt: TGTGCCAGCAGTCGGGGACAGCAAAACTATGGCTACACCTTC
clone_size: .; v_call: TRBV5-5; d_call: .; j_call: TRBJ2-7; cdr3_aa: CASSPVESYEQYF; cdr3_nt: TGTGCCAGCAGCCCGGTGGAGTCCTACGAGCAGTACTTC
clone_size: .; v_call: TRBV5-1; d_call: TRBD1; j_call: TRBJ1-1; cdr3_aa: CASSFGQGAISTEAFF; cdr3_nt: TGCGCCAGCAGCTTTGGGCAGGGGGCTATTAGCACTGAAGCTTTCTTT
clone_size: .; v_call: TRBV5-1; d_call: TRBD1; j_call: TRBJ1-2; cdr3_aa: CASSLAPDRAETF; cdr3_nt: TGCGCCAGCAGCTTGGCCCCGGACAGGGCAGAGACCTTC
clone_size: once; v_call: TRBV7-9; d_call: .; j_call: TRBJ1-2; cdr3_aa: CASSSRGGYGYTF; cdr3_nt: TGTGCCAGCAGCTCCAGAGGGGGCTATGGCTACACCTTC
clone_size: .; v_call: TRBV20-1; d_call: .; j_call: TRBJ2-1; cdr3_aa: CSAAVENEQFF; cdr3_nt: TGCAGTGCCGCTGTAGAGAATGAGCAGTTCTTC
clone_size: .; v_call: TRBV3-1/TRBV3-2; d_call: TRBD1; j_call: TRBJ1-2; cdr3_aa: CASSPGQGNYGYTF; cdr3_nt: TGTGCCAGCAGCCCTGGACAGGGCAACTATGGCTACACCTTC
clone_size: .; v_call: TRBV28; d_call: .; j_call: TRBJ2-1; cdr3_aa: CASSFVTPKEQFF; cdr3_nt: TGTGCCAGCAGTTTTGTGACACCCAAAGAGCAGTTCTTC
clone_size: .; v_call: TRBV5-1; d_call: TRBD2; j_call: TRBJ2-3; cdr3_aa: CASSLRTSRADTQYF; cdr3_nt: TGCGCCAGCAGCTTAAGGACTAGCAGGGCAGATACGCAGTATTTT
clone_size: .; v_call: TRBV7-2; d_call: .; j_call: TRBJ2-7; cdr3_aa: CASSLDSEQYF; cdr3_nt: TGTGCCAGCAGCCTAGACAGTGAGCAGTACTTC
clone_size: .; v_call: TRBV21-1; d_call: .; j_call: TRBJ2-1; cdr3_aa: CASSKGSGTSSYNEQFF; cdr3_nt: TGTGCCAGCAGCAAAGGTAGCGGAACAAGCTCCTACAATGAGCAGTTCTTC
clone_size: .; v_call: TRBV18; d_call: .; j_call: TRBJ2-2; cdr3_aa: CASSPPTGVLTGELFF; cdr3_nt: TGTGCCAGCTCACCACCGACCGGGGTTCTTACAGGGGAGCTGTTTTTT
clone_size: .; v_call: TRBV27; d_call: TRBD1; j_call: TRBJ1-5; cdr3_aa: CASSLWGTGSSIYQPQHF; cdr3_nt: TGTGCCAGCAGTTTGTGGGGGACAGGGAGCTCGATCTATCAGCCCCAGCATTTT
clone_size: once; v_call: TRBV11-3; d_call: TRBD2; j_call: TRBJ2-1; cdr3_aa: CASSAQAGAYNEQFF; cdr3_nt: TGTGCCAGCAGCGCCCAAGCGGGAGCCTACAATGAGCAGTTCTTC
clone_size: .; v_call: TRBV28; d_call: .; j_call: TRBJ1-5; cdr3_aa: CASTQGNQPQHF; cdr3_nt: TGTGCCAGTACCCAGGGAAATCAGCCCCAGCATTTT
clone_size: .; v_call: TRBV5-1; d_call: TRBD2; j_call: TRBJ2-7; cdr3_aa: CASSSAGGLAGGYSSYEQYF; cdr3_nt: TGCGCCAGCAGCTCCGCAGGGGGACTAGCGGGAGGCTATAGCTCCTACGAGCAGTACTTC
clone_size: .; v_call: TRBV19; d_call: .; j_call: TRBJ1-1; cdr3_aa: CASRLLVQGVFAEAFF; cdr3_nt: TGTGCCAGTAGACTCCTAGTCCAGGGTGTTTTCGCTGAAGCTTTCTTT
clone_size: .; v_call: TRBV29-1; d_call: .; j_call: TRBJ1-1; cdr3_aa: CSGRALNTEAFF; cdr3_nt: TGCAGTGGGCGGGCTTTGAACACTGAAGCTTTCTTT
clone_size: .; v_call: TRBV5-4; d_call: TRBD1; j_call: TRBJ1-2; cdr3_aa: CASSVDRGGYGYTF; cdr3_nt: TGTGCCAGCAGCGTAGACAGGGGTGGGTATGGCTACACCTTC
clone_size: .; v_call: TRBV27; d_call: .; j_call: TRBJ1-4; cdr3_aa: CASSSGDARGEKLFF; cdr3_nt: TGTGCCAGCAGTTCGGGGGATGCACGGGGAGAAAAACTGTTTTTT
clone_size: .; v_call: TRBV7-8; d_call: .; j_call: TRBJ2-7; cdr3_aa: CASSFSGEYHYEQYF; cdr3_nt: TGTGCCAGCAGTTTTTCAGGTGAATATCACTACGAGCAGTACTTC
clone_size: .; v_call: TRBV7-9; d_call: .; j_call: TRBJ1-3; cdr3_aa: CASSLGGPGNTIYF; cdr3_nt: TGTGCCAGCAGCTTAGGGGGGCCTGGAAACACCATATATTTT
clone_size: .; v_call: TRBV2; d_call: .; j_call: TRBJ2-7; cdr3_aa: CASRENRDTSYEQYF; cdr3_nt: TGTGCCAGCAGGGAGAACCGGGACACCTCCTACGAGCAGTACTTC